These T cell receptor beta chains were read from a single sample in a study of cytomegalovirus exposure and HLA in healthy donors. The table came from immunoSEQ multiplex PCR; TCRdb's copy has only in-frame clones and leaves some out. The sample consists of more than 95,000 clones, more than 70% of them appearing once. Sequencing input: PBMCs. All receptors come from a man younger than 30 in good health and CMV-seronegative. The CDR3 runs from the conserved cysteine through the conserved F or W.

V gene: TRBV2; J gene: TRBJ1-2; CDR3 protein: CASSESSSNGYGYTF
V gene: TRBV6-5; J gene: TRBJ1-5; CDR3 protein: CASSYGLSGPQHF
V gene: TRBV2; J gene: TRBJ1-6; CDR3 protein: CASSEGKLYNSPLHF
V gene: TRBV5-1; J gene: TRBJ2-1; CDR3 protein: CASSLAGQDNEQFF
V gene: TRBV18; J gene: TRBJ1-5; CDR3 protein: CASSPGGQGNQPQHF
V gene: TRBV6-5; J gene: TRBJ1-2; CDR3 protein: CASSYGTGKPYGYTF
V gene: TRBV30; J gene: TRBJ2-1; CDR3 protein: CAWSSLGRGSRINEQFF
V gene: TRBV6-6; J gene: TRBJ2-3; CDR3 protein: CASRRTSDADTQYF
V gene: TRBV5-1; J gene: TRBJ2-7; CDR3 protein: CASSFEGQVYEQYF
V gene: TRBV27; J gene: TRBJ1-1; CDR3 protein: CASNGGWNTEAFF
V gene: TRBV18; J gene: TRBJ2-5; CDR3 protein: CASSPPGAAETQYF
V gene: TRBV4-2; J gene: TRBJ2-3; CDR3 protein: CASSHPGGLAGGTDTQYF
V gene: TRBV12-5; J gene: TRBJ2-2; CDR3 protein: CASGLVAGTGELFF
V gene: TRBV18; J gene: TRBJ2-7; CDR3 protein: CASSPGTSGISYEQYF
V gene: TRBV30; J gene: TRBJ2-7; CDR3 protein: CAWSVGEEAYEQYF
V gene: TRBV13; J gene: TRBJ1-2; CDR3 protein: CASSTGQGGVYGYTF
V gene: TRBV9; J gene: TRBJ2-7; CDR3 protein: CASSVGQGALSSYEQYF
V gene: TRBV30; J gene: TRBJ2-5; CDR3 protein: CAWSPGGETQYF